This entry lists 8 T cell receptor beta chains sequenced from one sample in a study of cytomegalovirus exposure and HLA in healthy donors. The PCR used 60 Vbeta and 13 Jbeta primers. Clones were sequenced by immunoSEQ multiplex PCR, and TCRdb holds only the in-frame ones, with some missing. Among approximately 150,000 clones listed, about four fifths were seen once. Sequencing used PBMCs. These receptor sequences come from a woman aged 45-65 years in good health and CMV-seronegative.

V gene TRBV18 combines with J gene TRBJ1-4, with no clear D. The germline CDR1 and CDR2 sequences are KGHSH and LQKENI. The V and J ends lost 2 bases and 8 bases respectively, with 9 bases between them. This CDR3 is 13 amino acids long. This chain's CDR3 is CASSPSSAEKLFF. The CDR3 DNA reads TGTGCCAGCTCACCATCCAGCGCCGAAAAACTGTTTTTT.

The chain carries TRBV7-2 and TRBJ1-1, with 7 bases that match TRBD1. Looked up from germline, CDR1 is SGHTA and CDR2 is FQGNSA. Trimming removed 4 bases from V and 5 bases from J; junction bases left unmatched: 4. The CDR3 is 13 amino acids. CDR3 in amino acids: CASSSRGRTEAFF. The CDR3 nucleotides are TGTGCCAGCAGCTCGAGGGGGCGAACTGAAGCTTTCTTT.

The V and J genes are TRBV7-9 and TRBJ2-2; the match to TRBD2 covers 8 bases. Germline-derived CDR1 and CDR2 are SEHNR and FQNEAQ (reference sequence). V was clipped by 5 bases and J by 6 bases; unmatched bases: 5. This CDR3 spans 14 amino acids. In nucleotides, the CDR3 is TGTGCCAGCAGCCCACTCGGGAGGGCCGGGGAGCTGTTTTTT. Translation: CASSPLGRAGELFF.

The gene calls are TRBV5-1 and TRBJ2-3, with TRBD1 matching 9 bases. With V trimmed by 9 bases and J by 0 bases, 5 bases remained unmatched. Germline V gene sequence: CDR1 SGHRS, CDR2 YFSETQ. This CDR3 contains 14 residues. CDR3 sequence reads: CATSTGGSTDTQYF. The DNA for the CDR3 is TGCGCCACGTCCACAGGGGGCAGCACAGATACGCAGTATTTT. Full variable domain (rest looked up from reference TRBV5-1 and TRBJ2-3): KAGVTQTPRYLIKTRGQQVTLSCSPISGHRSVSWYQQTPGQGLQFLFEYFSETQRNKGNFPGRFSGRQFSNSRSEMNVSTLELGDSALYLCATSTGGSTDTQYFGPGTRLTVL.

The chain has TRBV6-1 and TRBJ2-7, with a possible D match to TRBD2 (5 bases). V lost 1 base and J lost 6, with 7 bases in between. The length of the CDR3 is 12 residues. CDR1 MNHNS and CDR2 SASEGT come from the germline V gene. The DNA of the CDR3 is TGTGCCAGCAGTGAAGGGAGGCGCGAGCAGTACTTC. Translated, it gives CASSEGRREQYF.

CDR3 region: CASSLQNNSPLHF. The CDR3 coding sequence is TGTGCCAGCAGCTTACAGAATAATTCACCCCTCCACTTT. The chain employs TRBV7-2 and TRBJ1-6; D is unresolved. The germline gives CDR1 SGHTA, CDR2 FQGNSA. The V gene lost 2 bases and the J gene lost 5 bases, with 4 bases spanning the gap. The CDR3 length is 13 residues.

The chain uses TRBV4-3 and TRBJ2-1, with 8 positions matching TRBD2. V was clipped by 0 bases and J by 12 bases; unmatched bases: 22. Germline CDR1 LGHNA, CDR2 YSLEER. The CDR3 totals 19 residues. CDR3 residues: CASSQEGAYGLAGGVGQFF. The CDR3 coding sequence is TGCGCCAGCAGCCAAGAGGGGGCGTATGGACTAGCAGGTGGAGTTGGGCAGTTCTTC.

The genes are TRBV5-1 and TRBJ2-7; TRBD2 matches 13 bases. Per the germline V gene, CDR1 is SGHRS and CDR2 is YFSETQ. The junction had 15 bases not matched to a gene; V was cut back by 4 bases and J by 2 bases. This CDR3 is built from 19 residues. The CDR3 sequence is CASSPRLAGGPVRAYEQYF. The CDR3 region has the DNA TGCGCCAGCAGCCCAAGACTAGCGGGGGGCCCCGTTCGCGCCTACGAGCAGTACTTC.